A single sample gave rise to the 18 T cell receptor beta chains below, sequenced in a study of blood T cell repertoires in COVID-19. Assay used: immunoSEQ multiplex PCR; TCRdb lists only in-frame clones, some missing. Here the sample spans 90,000 to 130,000 clones, less than 75% being singletons. Sequenced: peripheral blood. Receptors were obtained from a middle-aged woman with acute or convalescent COVID-19.

V and J are TRBV6-6 and TRBJ1-1; no clear D gene. The CDR3 is 12 amino acids. V lost 9 bases and J lost 8, with 16 bases in between. CDR1 is MNHNY, CDR2 SVGAGI, per germline (reference sequence). The CDR3 DNA follows: TGTGCCAGTACACGGGGAAATGGGGAAGCTTTCTTT. Encoded protein: CASTRGNGEAFF.

The chain carries TRBV5-5 and TRBJ1-2; tentatively, D is TRBD1 (6 bases). Germline values: CDR1 SGHKS, CDR2 YYEKEE (reference sequence). This CDR3 region has 16 residues. Trimming pared 4 bases from V and 8 bases from J, leaving 24 bases between. The CDR3 DNA reads TGTGCCAGCAGCCGAGAGGGGGGGGCGCTGACTAGAGGCTACACCTTC. It yields the protein CASSREGGALTRGYTF.

This clone was counted a few times. This rearrangement joins TRBV7-3 to TRBJ1-1; 7 positions match TRBD1. Germline CDR1 SGHTA, CDR2 FQGTGA. Trimming took 5 bases from V and 0 from J; bases not matched to a gene: 3. The CDR3 extends over 14 amino acids. This chain's CDR3 is CASSPQGMNTEAFF. The CDR3 DNA follows: TGTGCCAGCAGCCCACAGGGGATGAACACTGAAGCTTTCTTT.

Details on this clone: The same CDR3 is also encoded by other DNA sequences in this sample. This chain joins TRBV15 and TRBJ2-5; 7 positions match TRBD1. CDR1 is LNHNV and CDR2 is YYDKDF in the germline V gene (reference sequence). The CDR3 loop spans 14 amino acids. Trimming took 0 bases from V and 5 from J; bases not matched to a gene: 3. The CDR3 sequence: CATSRDRQGETQYF. The DNA of the CDR3 is TGTGCCACCAGCAGAGATCGACAGGGCGAGACCCAGTACTTC. Filled out from reference TRBV15 and TRBJ2-5, the complete variable domain reads DAMVIQNPRYQVTQFGKPVTLSCSQTLNHNVMYWYQQKSSQAPKLLFHYYDKDFNNEADTPDNFQSRRPNTSFCFLDIRSPGLGDTAMYLCATSRDRQGETQYFGPGTRLLVL.

The chain couples TRBV15 to TRBJ1-1; maybe TRBD1 (6 bases). Trimming pared 3 bases from V and 1 base from J, leaving 12 bases between. There are 15 residues in the CDR3. The germline V gene encodes CDR1 LNHNV and CDR2 YYDKDF (reference sequence). CDR3 amino acids: CATSSYREGNTEAFF. CDR3 DNA sequence: TGTGCCACCAGCAGTTACAGGGAGGGGAACACTGAAGCTTTCTTT.

The chain links TRBV6-5 to TRBJ2-3; TRBD1 matches at 7 bases. Germline values: CDR1 MNHEY, CDR2 SVGAGI. Losses at the gene ends were 7 bases for V and 5 bases for J; bases not matched to a gene: 9. This CDR3 spans 14 amino acids. Written as DNA, the CDR3 is TGTGCCAGCACCCAAGGGGCAGGGGGAGATACGCAGTATTTT. Translating gives CASTQGAGGDTQYF.

This clone was counted once. This sequence joins TRBV7-9 and TRBJ2-2; D ambiguous. CDR1 and CDR2 (germline): SEHNR, FQNEAQ (reference sequence). The V gene lost 1 base and the J gene lost 7 bases, with 7 bases spanning the gap. This CDR3 has 13 amino acids. Written as DNA, the CDR3 is TGTGCCAGCAGCTTAGGCGGAGTCGGGGAGCTGTTTTTT. Translation gives CASSLGGVGELFF.

The CDR3 loop is CASSIMRGKETQYF. CDR3 coding DNA: TGTGCCAGTAGTATAATGAGAGGGAAAGAGACCCAGTACTTC. The V and J genes are TRBV19 and TRBJ2-5; tentative D call: TRBD2 (5 bases). This CDR3 spans 14 amino acids. CDR1 and CDR2 (germline): LNHDA, SQIVND (reference sequence). Trimming stripped 2 bases from V and 3 bases from J, with 10 bases between. The entire variable domain, with the rest obtained from reference TRBV19 and TRBJ2-5, is as follows: DGGITQSPKYLFRKEGQNVTLSCEQNLNHDAMYWYRQDPGQGLRLIYYSQIVNDFQKGDIAEGYSVSREKKESFPLTVTSAQKNPTAFYLCASSIMRGKETQYFGPGTRLLVL.

The gene calls are TRBV9 and TRBJ1-4; 11 bases line up with TRBD1. The V gene's germline CDR1 is SGDLS and CDR2 YYNGEE. With V trimmed by 0 bases and J by 9 bases, 7 bases remained unmatched. This CDR3 region has 16 residues. The CDR3 is CASSVALGQGEQKLFF. DNA for the CDR3: TGTGCCAGCAGCGTAGCTTTGGGACAGGGGGAACAAAAACTGTTTTTT. Variable domain in full (rest from reference TRBV9 and TRBJ1-4): DSGVTQTPKHLITATGQRVTLRCSPRSGDLSVYWYQQSLDQGLQFLIQYYNGEERAKGNILERFSAQQFPDLHSELNLSSLELGDSALYFCASSVALGQGEQKLFFGSGTQLSVL.

This clone was detected ten times or more. This chain links TRBV4-1 with TRBJ1-1, with D tentatively TRBD1 (6 bases). The CDR3 is 16 residues long. Trimming took 0 bases from V and 1 from J, leaving 12 bases between them. Germline-derived CDR1 and CDR2 are MGHRA and YSYEKL. In nucleotides, the CDR3 is TGCGCCAGCAGCCAAGATTTGACCAGGGGGAACACTGAAGCTTTCTTT. It codes for CASSQDLTRGNTEAFF.

This clone appeared once. This chain connects TRBV9 to TRBJ2-3; 8 bases are a match to TRBD2. The CDR3 contains 15 residues. The germline V gene encodes CDR1 SGDLS and CDR2 YYNGEE. V was pared by 4 bases and J by 2 bases, with 6 bases of the junction left unmatched. CDR3 amino acids: CASSLGSGTTDTQYF. The DNA for the CDR3 is TGTGCCAGCAGCCTGGGTAGCGGGACCACAGATACGCAGTATTTT.

This clone was counted a single time. The gene calls are TRBV5-1 and TRBJ2-5; perhaps TRBD2 as D (5 bases). Trimming removed 4 bases from V and 4 bases from J, with 14 bases in between. The CDR3 loop spans 14 amino acids. CDR1 SGHRS and CDR2 YFSETQ come from the germline V gene. In DNA form, the CDR3 reads TGCGCCAGCAGCCCGCGGGCCCAGGTAGAGACCCAGTACTTC. Translated: CASSPRAQVETQYF.

This clone was counted between two and nine times. The chain is built from TRBV4-3 and TRBJ2-2; 7 bases line up with TRBD2. Germline trimming cut 3 bases from V and 4 bases from J; bases unmatched to any gene: 8. Germline V lookup: CDR1 LGHNA, CDR2 YSLEER. The CDR3 is 16 residues long. CDR3 in DNA: TGCGCCAGCAGCCAGGGGGGGGTTGGAGGCACCGGGGAGCTGTTTTTT. Its protein product is CASSQGGVGGTGELFF.

The J gene is TRBJ1-2, the V gene TRBV2, with D possibly TRBD1 on 5 matching bases. CDR1 and CDR2 from the germline V gene are SNHLY and FYNNEI. V shed 4 bases and J shed 3 bases, with 9 bases lying between them. CDR3 length equals 13 residues. The CDR3 DNA sequence: TGTGCCAGCAGTGCTTCACAGGACTATGGCTACACCTTC. Residues: CASSASQDYGYTF.

The sample holds a few counts of this clone. The chain links TRBV2 to TRBJ2-7, with D perhaps TRBD1 (6 bases). Trimming took 7 bases from V and 2 from J, leaving 21 bases between them. Germline V gene lookup returns CDR1 SNHLY and CDR2 FYNNEI. The CDR3 totals 16 residues. The CDR3 DNA reads TGTGCCAGCACAGACGCCGGGGTTTGGGACACCTACGAGCAGTACTTC. Translation: CASTDAGVWDTYEQYF.

The chain recombines TRBV30 with TRBJ2-7; D unclear. The CDR3 consists of 12 residues. CDR1 GTSNPN and CDR2 SVGIG come from the germline V gene (reference sequence). V lost 4 bases and J lost 2, with 9 bases in between. The CDR3 DNA reads as TGTGCCTGGAAACCAGAAACCTACGAGCAGTACTTC. Its translation: CAWKPETYEQYF.

The gene calls are TRBV18 and TRBJ1-1; TRBD1 agrees at 11 bases. The CDR3 has 15 residues. The V segment lost 3 bases and the J segment 5 bases; nucleotides outside the gene matches: 5. Germline V gene data show CDR1 as KGHSH and CDR2 as LQKENI. The CDR3 nucleotides are TGTGCCAGCTCACCCCTGGGACAGGGGGGGACTGAAGCTTTCTTT. Translating gives CASSPLGQGGTEAFF.

This clone was picked up a small number of times. The chain uses TRBV5-1 and TRBJ2-7, with D tentatively TRBD1 (6 bases). The CDR3 spans 15 residues. V gave up 0 bases and J gave up 1 base, with 11 bases separating them. Germline V gene lookup returns CDR1 SGHRS and CDR2 YFSETQ. The CDR3 sequence is CASSLEGRGSYEQYF. The CDR3 region has the DNA TGCGCCAGCAGCTTGGAGGGCAGGGGATCCTACGAGCAGTACTTC.